A single sample is the source of the 21 T cell receptor beta chains below, sequenced in a study of tumor-infiltrating lymphocytes in primary liver carcinoma. TCR beta cDNA was made from approximately 500 ng total RNA with a constant-region primer. Amplification in three nested multiplex PCR rounds with slightly modified ARM-PCR gave rise to TCR beta libraries. A C-beta reverse primer was combined with TRBV1-TRBV30 forward primers in the first two PCR rounds, and each round had around 11 cycles. TCRdb ran MiXCR on the multiplex PCR reads and lists one entry per CDR3 protein. The sample has about 120,000 distinct CDR3 sequences; around 70% are singletons. Bulk tissue was left unsorted, and RNA and DNA were co-extracted from about 21-30 mg of it. Sequencing was carried out using tumor-adjacent normal liver tissue. The source of these receptors is a woman aged 55-69 years with primary liver carcinoma and hepatitis B virus infection.

This clonotype was recorded at least ten times. The rearrangement links TRBV28 to TRBJ1-5; the D is unclear. Germline CDR1 MDHEN, CDR2 SYDVKM. Trimming stripped 3 bases from V and 5 bases from J, with 8 bases between. The CDR3 runs 13 residues. The CDR3 here is CASSFGGDQPQHF. The CDR3, as DNA: TGTGCCAGCAGTTTCGGCGGCGATCAGCCCCAGCATTTT.

A note on this clonotype: One junction end does not reproduce the germline sequence, and a read error may be involved. V and J are TRBV12-3 or TRBV12-4 and TRBJ2-2; TRBD1 agrees at 7 bases. The CDR3 loop spans 14 amino acids. CDR3 DNA sequence: TGTGCCTGCAGTTCGACACAGGGGACCGGGGAGCTGTTTTTT. It is translated as CACSSTQGTGELFF.

J is TRBJ2-5 and V is TRBV29-1, with D perhaps being TRBD1 or TRBD2 (6 bases each). Per the germline V gene, CDR1 is SQVTM and CDR2 is ANQGSEA. Trimming shortened V by 4 bases and J by 7 bases, and 16 bases separated the two germline ends. This CDR3 contains 13 residues. The chain's CDR3 is CSVGSGALVTQYF. For the CDR3, the DNA is TGCAGCGTTGGATCGGGGGCATTAGTGACCCAGTACTTC.

In its sample, this clonotype was seen many times. The rearrangement uses TRBV5-1 and TRBJ2-3; TRBD2 matches at 7 bases. Per the germline V gene, CDR1 is SGHRS and CDR2 is YFSETQ. There are 16 residues in the CDR3. The ends lost 4 bases at V and 2 bases at J; junction bases unmatched: 10. CDR3 sequence: CASSLKAGFTTDTQYF. As DNA, the CDR3 is TGCGCCAGCAGCCTAAAAGCGGGATTCACCACAGATACGCAGTATTTT.

This clonotype was seen just once. A read error may be the cause here, since a much bigger clone is one base away. The gene calls are TRBV28 and TRBJ2-1; TRBD2 agrees at 11 bases. Trimming cost V 5 bases and J 7 bases; bases outside gene matches: 10. This CDR3 contains 16 residues. CDR1 is MDHEN, CDR2 SYDVKM, per germline. CDR3 sequence reads: CASSRLAGRAYNEQFF. Here the CDR3 DNA reads TGTGCCAGCAGTAGACTAGCGGGAAGGGCGTATAATGAGCAGTTCTTC.

The V and J genes are TRBV6-6 and TRBJ2-1; D unclear. The CDR3 extends over 13 amino acids. CDR1 is MNHNY, CDR2 SVGAGI, per germline (reference sequence). CDR3 in amino acids: CTNSSTVYNEQFF. In nucleotides, the CDR3 is TGTACCAACAGTTCGACTGTCTACAATGAGCAGTTCTTC.

This clonotype was seen ten or more times. The rearrangement joins TRBV6-1 to TRBJ2-2; 11 bases align to TRBD2. J lost 5 bases, V lost 3 bases, and 2 bases had no gene match. Germline-derived CDR1 and CDR2 are MNHNS and SASEGT. The CDR3 runs 15 residues. The CDR3 protein is CASSEGLAATGELFF. As DNA, the CDR3 is TGTGCCAGCAGTGAGGGACTAGCGGCTACCGGGGAGCTGTTTTTT.

In this sample, this clonotype is medium-sized (0.01 to 0.1%). CDR3 sequence reads: CASSAVSRELFF. CDR3 coding DNA: TGTGCCAGCAGTGCGGTTAGCAGGGAGCTGTTTTTT. This rearrangement joins TRBV6-1 to TRBJ2-2; no reliable D call. Trimming removed 4 bases at V and 9 bases at J, with 9 bases between. The CDR3 has 12 residues. Germline V lookup: CDR1 MNHNS, CDR2 SASEGT.

This clonotype was counted at least ten times. V gene TRBV12-3 or TRBV12-4 combines with J gene TRBJ1-3; D remains unclear. Trimming took off 1 base at V and 0 bases at J, with 4 bases between the two ends. The length of the CDR3 is 14 residues. The CDR3 coding sequence is TGTGCCAGCAGTTTAGGAGTCTCTGGAAACACCATATATTTT. This translates into CASSLGVSGNTIYF.

The CDR3 sequence: CASRDGRTSNQPQHF. In DNA, the CDR3 is TGTGCCAGCAGAGATGGGCGGACTAGCAATCAGCCCCAGCATTTT. V gene TRBV6-1 combines with J gene TRBJ1-5, with no clear D. Germline V CDR1 and CDR2: MNHNS, SASEGT. V was clipped by 6 bases and J by 0 bases, with 12 bases between them. This CDR3 contains 15 residues.

This clonotype has only a few counts. The V gene is TRBV2, the J gene TRBJ2-3; D ambiguous. The CDR3 length is 14 residues. V lost 4 bases and J 1 base, leaving 9 bases between the germline ends. Germline V CDR1 and CDR2: SNHLY, FYNNEI. The CDR3 sequence: CASSVRARTDTQYF. CDR3 bases: TGTGCCAGCAGTGTCCGAGCGCGCACAGATACGCAGTATTTT. The variable domain in full, completed from reference TRBV2 and TRBJ2-3, reads EPEVTQTPSHQVTQMGQEVILRCVPISNHLYFYWYRQILGQKVEFLVSFYNNEISEKSEIFDDQFSVERPDGSNFTLKIRSTKLEDSAMYFCASSVRARTDTQYFGPGTRLTVL.

Concerning this clonotype itself: The CDR3 end shows no conserved phenylalanine or tryptophan, and so a read error is likely. The chain carries TRBV10-1 and TRBJ2-7; no definite D call. Germline V CDR1 and CDR2: WNHNN, SYGVQD (reference sequence). CDR3 length equals 15 residues. CDR3 region: CVSSASQRRGYEQYS. The CDR3, as DNA: TGCGTCAGCAGTGCGTCTCAGAGAAGAGGCTACGAGCAGTACTCC.

Ten or more counts support this clonotype. The chain links TRBV30 to TRBJ2-2; D is unclear. The CDR3 totals 13 residues. From germline, CDR1 is GTSNPN and CDR2 SVGIG (reference sequence). Trimming took 0 bases from V and 5 from J, leaving 7 bases between them. In nucleotides, the CDR3 is TGTGCCTGGAGTGTCCGGTTGACCGGGGAGCTGTTTTTT. The encoded protein is CAWSVRLTGELFF.

As regards this clonotype: A junction boundary mismatches the germline segment, possibly from a read error. The chain couples TRBV12-3 or TRBV12-4 to TRBJ2-7, with a tentative D call TRBD2 (6 bases). The CDR3 is 14 amino acids. The DNA for the CDR3 is TGTGTCAGCAGCACTAGGGAGGTCACCTACGAGCAGTACTTC. Protein product: CVSSTREVTYEQYF.

The chain uses TRBV12-3 or TRBV12-4 and TRBJ2-1; no firm D call. V was cut by 6 bases and J by 5 bases, with 17 bases left in between. The CDR3 covers 15 residues. This CDR3 is CASSSSGKINNEQFF. In DNA, the CDR3 is TGTGCCAGCAGCTCTAGTGGGAAGATTAACAATGAGCAGTTCTTC.

Details on this clonotype: Its ends do not fully match the called genes, so a read error is possible. The rearrangement joins TRBV19 to TRBJ1-1, with D maybe TRBD1 (5 bases). The CDR3 loop spans 14 amino acids. From germline, CDR1 is LNHDA and CDR2 SQIVND (reference sequence). The CDR3 spells CASGIRVGDTEAFF. CDR3 sequence (DNA): TGTGCCAGTGGTATTCGGGTGGGGGACACTGAAGCTTTCTTT.

As to this clonotype: Lacking the conserved final phenylalanine or tryptophan, this CDR3 likely reflects a read error. This rearrangement joins TRBV6-2 or TRBV6-3 to TRBJ2-7; TRBD1 aligns across 12 bases. Trimming took 6 bases from V and 7 from J; bases not matched to a gene: 7. CDR1 and CDR2 from the germline V gene are MNHEY and SVGEGT. The CDR3 is made up of 14 amino acids. CDR3 residues: CASSPGTGGEEQYS. The DNA for the CDR3 is TGTGCCAGCAGCCCCGGGACAGGGGGCGAAGAGCAGTACTCC.

Remarks on this clonotype: Likely a read error: the CDR3 ends without its conserved phenylalanine or tryptophan. CDR3 in amino acids: CASSLEASGTDTQYL. As DNA, the CDR3 is TGTGCCAGCAGCTTAGAGGCTAGCGGGACGGATACGCAGTATTTG. V usage is TRBV11-2 and J usage is TRBJ2-3; 9 nucleotides match TRBD2. The CDR3 consists of 15 residues. J was trimmed by 6 bases and V by 0 bases; bases with no gene match: 4. Per germline, CDR1 SGHAT and CDR2 FQNNGV.

The rearrangement links TRBV5-1 to TRBJ1-1, with unresolved D. Trimming shortened V by 3 bases and J by 1 base, and 16 bases separated the two germline ends. Germline V gene data show CDR1 as SGHRS and CDR2 as YFSETQ. The length of the CDR3 is 16 residues. Here the CDR3 reads CASSYDENRGNTEAFF. CDR3 nucleotides: TGCGCCAGCAGCTACGACGAAAACCGCGGGAACACTGAAGCTTTCTTT.

A few counts support this clonotype. At one end the junction does not follow the germline gene, possibly because of a read error. The gene calls are TRBV11-2 and TRBJ1-2; tentative D call: TRBD1 (6 bases). This CDR3 comprises 15 residues. CDR1 and CDR2 from the germline V gene are SGHAT and FQNNGV. The CDR3: CASSLEPGAIYGCTF. Here the CDR3 DNA reads TGTGCCAGCAGTTTAGAGCCGGGGGCCATCTATGGCTGCACCTTC.

The chain couples TRBV11-2 to TRBJ2-1; 14 bases fit TRBD2. Trimming at V came to 9 bases and at J to 8 bases, leaving 9 bases not matched to a gene. The CDR3 is made up of 15 amino acids. Per germline, CDR1 SGHAT and CDR2 FQNNGV. The CDR3 here is CASSLRLAGGYEQFF. The DNA of the CDR3 is TGTGCCAGTAGCCTCCGACTAGCGGGAGGGTATGAGCAGTTCTTC. Full variable domain (outside the CDR3, taken from reference TRBV11-2 and TRBJ2-1): EAGVAQSPRYKIIEKRQSVAFWCNPISGHATLYWYQQILGQGPKLLIQFQNNGVVDDSQLPKDRFSAERLKGVDSTLKIQPAKLEDSAVYLCASSLRLAGGYEQFFGPGTRLTVL.